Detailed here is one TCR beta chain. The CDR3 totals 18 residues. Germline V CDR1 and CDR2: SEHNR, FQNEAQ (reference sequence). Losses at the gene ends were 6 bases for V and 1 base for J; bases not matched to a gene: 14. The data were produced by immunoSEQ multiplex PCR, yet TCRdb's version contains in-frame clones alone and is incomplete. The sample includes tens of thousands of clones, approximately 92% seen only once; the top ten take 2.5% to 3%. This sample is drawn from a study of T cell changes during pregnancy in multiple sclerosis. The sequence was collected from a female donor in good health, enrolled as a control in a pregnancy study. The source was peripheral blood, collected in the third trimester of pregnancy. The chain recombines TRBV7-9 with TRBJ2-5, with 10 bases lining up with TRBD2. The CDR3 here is CASSREVAGGLVQETQYF. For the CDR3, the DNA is TGTGCCAGCAGTCGCGAAGTAGCGGGGGGCCTAGTCCAAGAGACCCAGTACTTC. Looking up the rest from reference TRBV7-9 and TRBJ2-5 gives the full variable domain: DTGVSQNPRHKITKRGQNVTFRCDPISEHNRLYWYRQTLGQGPEFLTYFQNEAQLEKSRLLSDRFSAERPKGSFSTLEIQRTEQGDSAMYLCASSREVAGGLVQETQYFGPGTRLLVL.